Listed here are 19 T cell receptor beta chains from one sample, sequenced in a study of T cell changes during pregnancy in multiple sclerosis. Sequenced by immunoSEQ multiplex PCR; TCRdb stores in-frame clones only, minus some. The sample contains tens of thousands of clones, 85% to 90% of which appear only once. The sequenced sample was CD8+ T cells from peripheral blood mononuclear cells, obtained in the first trimester of pregnancy. Receptor source: a female donor with multiple sclerosis, enrolled in a pregnancy study.

The chain joins TRBV7-2 to TRBJ2-3; 7 nucleotides agree with TRBD1. The V and J ends lost 3 bases and 4 bases, in that order; junction bases with no gene match: 4. The germline V gene encodes CDR1 SGHTA and CDR2 FQGNSA. The CDR3 covers 14 residues. The CDR3 coding sequence is TGTGCCAGCAGCTTTCTACAGGGGCCAGATACGCAGTATTTT. Its protein is CASSFLQGPDTQYF.

This sequence joins TRBV4-2 and TRBJ2-1, with 7 bases lining up with TRBD2. Germline V gene data show CDR1 as LGHNA and CDR2 as YNFKEQ. The V segment lost 7 bases and the J segment 8 bases; nucleotides outside the gene matches: 14. The CDR3 covers 15 residues. CDR3 amino acids: CASTQIAGTVDEQFF. The CDR3, as DNA: TGTGCCAGCACCCAGATAGCGGGTACTGTGGATGAGCAGTTCTTC.

The gene calls are TRBV19 and TRBJ1-2; tentative D call: TRBD1 (5 bases). Trimming cost V 2 bases and J 7 bases, with 20 bases left between them. In germline, CDR1 is LNHDA, CDR2 SQIVND (reference sequence). The length of the CDR3 is 16 residues. The CDR3 sequence is CASSILRGEGEAGYTF. CDR3 nucleotide sequence: TGTGCCAGTAGTATACTGAGGGGCGAAGGGGAGGCTGGCTACACCTTC.

This sequence joins TRBV7-9 and TRBJ2-2; 7 bases are shared with TRBD2. CDR1 is SEHNR and CDR2 is FQNEAQ in the germline V gene (reference sequence). This CDR3 has 13 amino acids. Trimming cost V 6 bases and J 4 bases; bases outside gene matches: 2. CDR3 protein: CASRPSGTGELFF. The CDR3 nucleotides are TGTGCCAGCAGGCCTAGCGGCACCGGGGAGCTGTTTTTT.

The count of this clone is one. The J gene is TRBJ1-1, the V gene TRBV27; no definite D call. The CDR3 is made up of 14 amino acids. Germline CDR1 reads MNHEY; CDR2 reads SMNVEV (reference sequence). V dropped 3 bases and J dropped 1 base, with 9 bases sitting between them. CDR3 in DNA: TGTGCCAGCAGTTTGTTAGGAGGGAACACTGAAGCTTTCTTT. It yields the protein CASSLLGGNTEAFF.

In this sample, this clone turned up once. The V and J genes are TRBV28 and TRBJ2-7; a weak D match, TRBD2 (5 bases). V lost 7 bases to trimming and J lost 5 bases, with 15 bases between them. The CDR3 totals 13 residues. Germline V gene lookup returns CDR1 MDHEN and CDR2 SYDVKM. The CDR3 reads CASIPGRGNEQYF. CDR3 nucleotide sequence: TGTGCCAGCATCCCGGGAAGAGGCAACGAGCAGTACTTC.

The rearrangement links TRBV7-3 to TRBJ2-3; weak D call: TRBD2 (6 bases). Trimming cost V 6 bases and J 3 bases, with 10 bases left between them. The V gene's germline CDR1 is SGHTA and CDR2 FQGTGA. There are 13 residues in the CDR3. The CDR3 DNA is TGTGCCAGCAGGTCCCTAGCGACAGATACGCAGTATTTT. Translation: CASRSLATDTQYF.

This clone is a singleton in its sample. This sequence joins TRBV19 and TRBJ2-2; 7 nucleotides agree with TRBD2. There are 15 residues in the CDR3. Trimming at V came to 6 bases and at J to 4 bases, leaving 8 bases not matched to a gene. Germline V CDR1 and CDR2: LNHDA, SQIVND (reference sequence). CDR3 nucleotide sequence: TGTGCCAGTAGCCAAACTAGCGACTTCACCGGGGAGCTGTTTTTT. This sequence encodes CASSQTSDFTGELFF.

This clone has only one observation. The chain links TRBV5-1 to TRBJ2-7; D gene unclear. Per germline, CDR1 SGHRS and CDR2 YFSETQ. V lost 3 bases to trimming and J lost 6 bases, with 13 bases between them. CDR3 length: 13 amino acids. CDR3 bases: TGCGCCAGCAGCTCCCGCGTGGGCCCCGAGCAGTACTTC. Encoded protein: CASSSRVGPEQYF. Based on the CDR3 plus reference TRBV5-1 and TRBJ2-7, the full variable domain is KAGVTQTPRYLIKTRGQQVTLSCSPISGHRSVSWYQQTPGQGLQFLFEYFSETQRNKGNFPGRFSGRQFSNSRSEMNVSTLELGDSALYLCASSSRVGPEQYFGPGTRLTVT.

The rearrangement uses TRBV27 and TRBJ2-3; TRBD2 matches 7 bases. Germline V gives CDR1 MNHEY, CDR2 SMNVEV (reference sequence). The CDR3 loop spans 18 amino acids. J was trimmed by 0 bases and V by 3 bases; bases with no gene match: 12. The chain's CDR3 is CASSFWGRASKSTDTQYF. CDR3 in DNA: TGTGCCAGCAGTTTTTGGGGGAGGGCCTCAAAGAGCACAGATACGCAGTATTTT.

The rearrangement joins TRBV28 to TRBJ2-2; 9 bases map to TRBD2. CDR1 and CDR2 (germline): MDHEN, SYDVKM. The CDR3 spans 16 residues. With V trimmed by 5 bases and J by 3 bases, 7 bases remained unmatched. Here the CDR3 reads CASSHPGLADTGELFF. CDR3 in DNA: TGTGCCAGCAGTCATCCGGGACTAGCTGACACCGGGGAGCTGTTTTTT.

This chain links TRBV7-9 with TRBJ2-5; perhaps TRBD2 as D (5 bases). Trimming cost V 8 bases and J 5 bases, with 21 bases left between them. CDR3 length: 15 residues. The germline V gene encodes CDR1 SEHNR and CDR2 FQNEAQ (reference sequence). The CDR3 loop reads CASDGWGASTETQYF. The CDR3 nucleotides are TGTGCCAGCGACGGTTGGGGAGCTAGCACGGAGACCCAGTACTTC.

V usage is TRBV28 and J usage is TRBJ2-7; D is ambiguous. Germline loops: CDR1 MDHEN, CDR2 SYDVKM. CDR3 length: 12 residues. The germline V and J ends were trimmed by 4 bases and 1 base, with 5 bases remaining between them. Written as DNA, the CDR3 is TGTGCCAGCAGTTCCTTTTCCTACGAGCAGTACTTC. Protein: CASSSFSYEQYF.

This chain uses TRBV2 with TRBJ2-7; 7 bases are shared with TRBD1. This CDR3 contains 15 residues. The germline CDR1 and CDR2 sequences are SNHLY and FYNNEI. V was clipped by 1 base and J by 2 bases; unmatched bases: 5. CDR3 sequence: CASSEGQGDTYEQYF. The CDR3 DNA follows: TGTGCCAGCAGTGAAGGACAGGGTGACACCTACGAGCAGTACTTC.

The CDR3 DNA reads TGTGCCAGCAGTGGCGACAGGAGTGAATCGAGGAACGAGCAGTACTTC. It translates to CASSGDRSESRNEQYF. V usage is TRBV2 and J usage is TRBJ2-7; tentatively, D is TRBD1 (6 bases). V was shortened by 4 bases and J by 5 bases, with 21 bases between the two germline ends. Germline lookup yields CDR1 SNHLY and CDR2 FYNNEI. The CDR3 has 16 amino acids.

The rearrangement uses TRBV6-1 and TRBJ2-1, with D uncertain. Between the trimmed V and J ends, which lost 4 bases and 10 bases, there was a span of 5 bases. CDR1 MNHNS and CDR2 SASEGT come from the germline V gene. The CDR3 totals 10 residues. CDR3 sequence (DNA): TGTGCCAGCAGTGCAGGAGAGCAGTTCTTC. Its translation: CASSAGEQFF.

The chain uses TRBV9 and TRBJ2-1; TRBD2 matches 8 bases. V gave up 0 bases and J gave up 7 bases; unmatched junction bases: 9. The CDR3 has 16 amino acids. The germline V gene encodes CDR1 SGDLS and CDR2 YYNGEE. The CDR3 region is CASSVVVGTRINEQFF. The CDR3 nucleotides are TGTGCCAGCAGCGTAGTTGTCGGGACTAGGATAAATGAGCAGTTCTTC.

This chain joins TRBV5-1 and TRBJ2-6; possible D gene TRBD1, 5 bases. The V gene lost 4 bases and the J gene lost 2 bases, with 10 bases spanning the gap. The germline V gene has CDR1 SGHRS and CDR2 YFSETQ. The CDR3 is made up of 15 amino acids. In DNA form, the CDR3 reads TGCGCCAGCAGCACCGCAGGGACTGGGGCCAACGTCCTGACTTTC. Amino acid sequence: CASSTAGTGANVLTF.

This chain uses TRBV5-3 with TRBJ2-7; possibly TRBD1 for D (6 bases). TRBV5-3 carries the ORF label, with uncertain function. The V end lost 4 bases, the J end lost 2 bases, and 7 bases lay between the germline ends. The CDR3 covers 12 residues. The CDR3, as DNA: TGTGCCAGAAGCCGGACAGCCTACGAGCAGTACTTC. Its protein is CARSRTAYEQYF.